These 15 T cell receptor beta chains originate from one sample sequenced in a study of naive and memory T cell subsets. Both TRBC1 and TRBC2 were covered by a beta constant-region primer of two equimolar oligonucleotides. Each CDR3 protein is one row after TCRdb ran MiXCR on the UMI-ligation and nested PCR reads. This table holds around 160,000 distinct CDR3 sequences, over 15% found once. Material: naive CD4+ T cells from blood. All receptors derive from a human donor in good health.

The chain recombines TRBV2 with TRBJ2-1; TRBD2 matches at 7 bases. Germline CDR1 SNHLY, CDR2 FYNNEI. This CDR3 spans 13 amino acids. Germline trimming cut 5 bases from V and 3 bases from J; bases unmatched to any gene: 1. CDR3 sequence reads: CASSSGNYNEQFF. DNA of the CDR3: TGTGCCAGCAGTAGCGGGAACTACAATGAGCAGTTCTTC.

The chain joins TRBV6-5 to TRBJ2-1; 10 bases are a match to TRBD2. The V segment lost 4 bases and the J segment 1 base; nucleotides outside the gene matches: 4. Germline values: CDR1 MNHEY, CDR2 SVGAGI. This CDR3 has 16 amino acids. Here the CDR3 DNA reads TGTGCCAGCAGTTCCTGGACTAGCGGATCCTACAATGAGCAGTTCTTC. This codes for CASSSWTSGSYNEQFF.

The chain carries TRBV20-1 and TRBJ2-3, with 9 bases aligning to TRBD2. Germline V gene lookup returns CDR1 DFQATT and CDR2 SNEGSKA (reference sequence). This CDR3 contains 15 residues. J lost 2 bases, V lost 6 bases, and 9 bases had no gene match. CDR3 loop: CSAGPAGGSTDTQYF. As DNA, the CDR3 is TGCAGTGCGGGACCAGCGGGAGGATCCACAGATACGCAGTATTTT.

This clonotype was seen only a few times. DNA for the CDR3: TGTGCCAGCAGTCCGGGGACTCCCGGAGAGACCCAGTACTTC. It encodes CASSPGTPGETQYF. The chain combines TRBV28 with TRBJ2-5; perhaps TRBD2 as D (6 bases). Germline lookup yields CDR1 MDHEN and CDR2 SYDVKM. V dropped 5 bases and J dropped 4 bases, with 14 bases sitting between them. This CDR3 region has 14 residues.

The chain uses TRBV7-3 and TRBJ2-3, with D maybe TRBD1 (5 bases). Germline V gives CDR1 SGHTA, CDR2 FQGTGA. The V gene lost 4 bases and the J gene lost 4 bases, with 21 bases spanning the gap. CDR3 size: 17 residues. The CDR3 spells CASSSHDSKGYADTQYF. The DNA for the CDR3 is TGTGCCAGCAGCTCTCACGACTCAAAGGGGTACGCAGATACGCAGTATTTT.

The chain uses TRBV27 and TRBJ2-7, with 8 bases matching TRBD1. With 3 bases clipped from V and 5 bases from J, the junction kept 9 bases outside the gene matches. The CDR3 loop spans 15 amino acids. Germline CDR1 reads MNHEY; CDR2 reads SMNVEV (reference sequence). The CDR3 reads CASSFSGQVRNEQYF. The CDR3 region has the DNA TGTGCCAGCAGTTTTTCGGGACAGGTCCGGAACGAGCAGTACTTC.

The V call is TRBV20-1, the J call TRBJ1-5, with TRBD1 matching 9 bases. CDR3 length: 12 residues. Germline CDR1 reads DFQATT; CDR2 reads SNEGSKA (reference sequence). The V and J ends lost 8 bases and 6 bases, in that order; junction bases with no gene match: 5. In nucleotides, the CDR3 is TGCAGTTCAGGACAGGGGACTCAGCCCCAGCATTTT. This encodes CSSGQGTQPQHF.

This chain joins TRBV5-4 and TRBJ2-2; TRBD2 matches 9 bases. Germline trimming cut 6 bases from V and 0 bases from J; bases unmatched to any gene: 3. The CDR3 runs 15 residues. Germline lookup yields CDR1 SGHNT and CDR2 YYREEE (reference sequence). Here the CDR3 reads CASKIAGANTGELFF. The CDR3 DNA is TGTGCCAGCAAAATAGCGGGAGCGAACACCGGGGAGCTGTTTTTT.

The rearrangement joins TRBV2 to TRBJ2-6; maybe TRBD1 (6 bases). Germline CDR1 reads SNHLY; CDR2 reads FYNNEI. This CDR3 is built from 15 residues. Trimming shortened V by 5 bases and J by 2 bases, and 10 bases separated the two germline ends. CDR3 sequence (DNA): TGTGCCAGCAGTCGACAGGCTCCTGGGGCCAACGTCCTGACTTTC. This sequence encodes CASSRQAPGANVLTF. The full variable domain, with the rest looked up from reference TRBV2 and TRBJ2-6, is EPEVTQTPSHQVTQMGQEVILRCVPISNHLYFYWYRQILGQKVEFLVSFYNNEISEKSEIFDDQFSVERPDGSNFTLKIRSTKLEDSAMYFCASSRQAPGANVLTFGAGSRLTVL.

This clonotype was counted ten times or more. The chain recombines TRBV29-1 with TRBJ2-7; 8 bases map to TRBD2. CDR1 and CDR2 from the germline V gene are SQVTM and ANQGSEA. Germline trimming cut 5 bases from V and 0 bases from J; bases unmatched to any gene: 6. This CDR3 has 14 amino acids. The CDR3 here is CSVRREAHSYEQYF. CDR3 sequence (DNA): TGCAGCGTTAGGCGGGAGGCACACTCCTACGAGCAGTACTTC.

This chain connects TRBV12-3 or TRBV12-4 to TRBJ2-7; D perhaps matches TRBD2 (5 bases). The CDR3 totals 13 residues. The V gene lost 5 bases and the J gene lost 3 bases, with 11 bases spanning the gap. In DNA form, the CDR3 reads TGTGCCAGCAGTCATAGCGACCGCTACGAGCAGTACTTC. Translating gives CASSHSDRYEQYF.

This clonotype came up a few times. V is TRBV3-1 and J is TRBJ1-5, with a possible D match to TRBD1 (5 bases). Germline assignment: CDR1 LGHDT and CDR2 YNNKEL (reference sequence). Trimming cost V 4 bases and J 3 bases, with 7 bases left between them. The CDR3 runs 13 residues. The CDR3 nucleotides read TGTGCCAGCAGCCCGGACAACAATCAGCCCCAGCATTTT. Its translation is CASSPDNNQPQHF.

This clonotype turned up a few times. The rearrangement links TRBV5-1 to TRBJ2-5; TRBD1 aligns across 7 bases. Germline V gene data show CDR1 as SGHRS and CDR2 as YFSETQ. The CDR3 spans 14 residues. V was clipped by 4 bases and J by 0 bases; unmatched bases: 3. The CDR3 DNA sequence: TGCGCCAGCAGCCCAGGGGGAAACCAAGAGACCCAGTACTTC. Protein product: CASSPGGNQETQYF. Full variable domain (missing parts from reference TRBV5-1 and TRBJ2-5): KAGVTQTPRYLIKTRGQQVTLSCSPISGHRSVSWYQQTPGQGLQFLFEYFSETQRNKGNFPGRFSGRQFSNSRSEMNVSTLELGDSALYLCASSPGGNQETQYFGPGTRLLVL.

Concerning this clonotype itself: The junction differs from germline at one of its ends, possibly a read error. In DNA form, the CDR3 reads TGTGCCAGCGGCCAAGAATCTACTAGCGGGATAGTAGATGAGCAGTTCTTC. It yields the protein CASGQESTSGIVDEQFF. The chain carries TRBV3-1 and TRBJ2-1; TRBD2 agrees at 10 bases. The germline CDR1 and CDR2 sequences are LGHDT and YNNKEL (reference sequence). The CDR3 contains 17 residues.

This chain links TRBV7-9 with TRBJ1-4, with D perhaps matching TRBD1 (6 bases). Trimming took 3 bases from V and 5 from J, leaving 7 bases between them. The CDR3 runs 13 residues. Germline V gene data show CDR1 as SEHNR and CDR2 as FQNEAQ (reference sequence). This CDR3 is CASSFDRNEKLFF. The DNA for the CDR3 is TGTGCCAGCAGCTTCGACAGGAATGAAAAACTGTTTTTT.